The 3 T cell receptor beta chains given below trace back to one sample, sequenced in a study of cytomegalovirus exposure and HLA in healthy donors. PCR used 60 Vbeta primers and 13 Jbeta primers. Assay: immunoSEQ multiplex PCR; the TCRdb copy retains only in-frame clones and omits some. The repertoire consists of around 200,000 clones, with around three quarters occurring once and the leading ten covering about 1.9%. The sequenced material came from PBMCs. Receptors originate from a man aged 25 to 45 in good health and CMV-seronegative.

In this sample, this clone turned up a few times. The chain recombines TRBV14 with TRBJ1-2, with 7 bases matching TRBD1. With V trimmed by 0 bases and J by 2 bases, 0 bases remained unmatched. CDR1 and CDR2 from the germline V gene are SGHDN and FVKESK. This CDR3 comprises 14 residues. DNA of the CDR3: TGTGCCAGCAGCCAAGACAGGGGGAACTATGGCTACACCTTC. Translating it yields CASSQDRGNYGYTF.

This chain uses TRBV10-3 with TRBJ2-3; maybe TRBD2 (6 bases). Trimming removed 4 bases from V and 0 bases from J, with 14 bases in between. The length of the CDR3 is 16 residues. Germline loops: CDR1 ENHRY, CDR2 SYGVKD. The CDR3, as DNA: TGTGCCATCAGTGCCTCGGCGGGGCTAAGCACAGATACGCAGTATTTT. Its translation is CAISASAGLSTDTQYF.

The chain couples TRBV18 to TRBJ2-1, with TRBD2 identical over 11 bases. The CDR3 runs to 15 residues. Germline V gene data show CDR1 as KGHSH and CDR2 as LQKENI. J lost 5 bases, V lost 3 bases, and 3 bases had no gene match. CDR3 amino acids: CASSPGTSGNNEQFF. The CDR3 DNA reads TGTGCCAGCTCACCCGGGACTAGCGGAAACAATGAGCAGTTCTTC.